The present T cell receptor (beta chain) was sequenced within a study of T cell changes during pregnancy in multiple sclerosis. The repertoire was sequenced with immunoSEQ multiplex PCR; TCRdb's copy has only in-frame clones and lacks some. The data contain 40,000 to 55,000 clones, 80% to 95% of them seen just once; the ten biggest clones take up over 0.45%. Germline V gene lookup returns CDR1 LNHDA and CDR2 SQIVND (reference sequence). The V gene end was trimmed by 6 bases and the J gene end by 3 bases; junction bases not matched to a gene: 3. This CDR3 contains 14 residues. The material sequenced was CD4+ T cells from peripheral blood mononuclear cells, taken in the third trimester of pregnancy. This receptor was obtained from a female donor with multiple sclerosis, enrolled in a pregnancy study. The chain employs TRBV19 and TRBJ2-3, with 10 bases matching TRBD2. For the CDR3, the DNA is TGTGCCAGTAGGACTAGCGGGCGAACAGATACGCAGTATTTT. Translating it yields CASRTSGRTDTQYF.